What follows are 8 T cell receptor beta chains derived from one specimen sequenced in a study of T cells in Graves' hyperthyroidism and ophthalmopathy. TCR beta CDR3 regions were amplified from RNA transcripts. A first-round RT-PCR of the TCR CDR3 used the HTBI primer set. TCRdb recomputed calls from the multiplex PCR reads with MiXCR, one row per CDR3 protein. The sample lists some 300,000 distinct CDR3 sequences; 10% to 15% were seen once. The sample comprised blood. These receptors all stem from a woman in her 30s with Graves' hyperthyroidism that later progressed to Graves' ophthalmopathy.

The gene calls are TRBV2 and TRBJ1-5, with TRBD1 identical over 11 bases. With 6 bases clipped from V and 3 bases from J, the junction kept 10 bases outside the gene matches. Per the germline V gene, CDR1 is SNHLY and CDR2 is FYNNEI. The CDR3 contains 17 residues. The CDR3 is CASRDLPGQGVNQPQHF. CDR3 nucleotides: TGTGCCAGCAGGGATCTTCCGGGACAGGGGGTCAATCAGCCCCAGCATTTT.

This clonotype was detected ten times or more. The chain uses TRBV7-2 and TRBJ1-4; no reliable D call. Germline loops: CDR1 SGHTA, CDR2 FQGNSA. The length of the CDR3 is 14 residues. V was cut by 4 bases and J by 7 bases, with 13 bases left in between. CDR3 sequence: CASSSVSTAEKLFF. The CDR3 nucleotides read TGTGCCAGCAGCTCGGTCTCTACGGCTGAAAAACTGTTTTTT.

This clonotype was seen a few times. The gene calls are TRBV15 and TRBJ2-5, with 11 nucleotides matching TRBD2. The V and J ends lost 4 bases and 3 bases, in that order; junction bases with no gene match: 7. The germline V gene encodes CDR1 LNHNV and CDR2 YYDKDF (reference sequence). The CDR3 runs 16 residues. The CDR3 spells CATSTDFSGREETQYF. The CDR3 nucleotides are TGTGCCACCAGCACCGACTTTAGCGGGAGGGAAGAGACCCAGTACTTC.

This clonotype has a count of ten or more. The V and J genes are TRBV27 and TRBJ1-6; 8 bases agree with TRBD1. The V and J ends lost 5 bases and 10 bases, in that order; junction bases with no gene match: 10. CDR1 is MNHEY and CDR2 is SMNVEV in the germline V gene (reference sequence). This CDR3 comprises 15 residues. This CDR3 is CASSGAGTGKSPLHF. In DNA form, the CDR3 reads TGTGCCAGCAGTGGTGCCGGGACAGGCAAGTCACCCCTCCACTTT.

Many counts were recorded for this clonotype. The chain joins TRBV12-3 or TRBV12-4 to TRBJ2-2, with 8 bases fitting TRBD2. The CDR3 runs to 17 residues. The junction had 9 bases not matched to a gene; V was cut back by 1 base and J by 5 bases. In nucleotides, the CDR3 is TGTGCCAGCAGTTTAGTTGGCAGCGGGAGTGGAACCGGGGAGCTGTTTTTT. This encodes CASSLVGSGSGTGELFF.

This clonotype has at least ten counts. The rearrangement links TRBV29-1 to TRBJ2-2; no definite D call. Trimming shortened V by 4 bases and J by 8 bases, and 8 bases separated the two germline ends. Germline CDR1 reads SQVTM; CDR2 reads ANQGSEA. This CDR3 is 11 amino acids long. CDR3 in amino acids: CSVVWSGELFF. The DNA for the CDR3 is TGCAGCGTTGTTTGGAGTGGGGAGCTGTTTTTT.

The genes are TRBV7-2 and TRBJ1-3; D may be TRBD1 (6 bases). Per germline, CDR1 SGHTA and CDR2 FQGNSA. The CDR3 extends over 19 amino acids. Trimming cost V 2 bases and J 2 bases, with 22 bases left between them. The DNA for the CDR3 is TGTGCCAGCAGCTTAAGGGCTCCCCTACAGGGATTCACTGGAAACACCATATATTTT. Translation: CASSLRAPLQGFTGNTIYF.

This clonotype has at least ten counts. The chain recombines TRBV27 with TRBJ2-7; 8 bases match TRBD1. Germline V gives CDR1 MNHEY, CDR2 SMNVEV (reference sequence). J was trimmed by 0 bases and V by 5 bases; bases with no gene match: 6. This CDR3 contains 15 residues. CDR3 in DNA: TGTGCCAGCAGTACACGGACAGGGTTCTCCTACGAGCAGTACTTC. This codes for CASSTRTGFSYEQYF.